One sample yielded the 14 T cell receptor beta chains listed below, sequenced in a study of blood T cell repertoires in COVID-19. Measured with immunoSEQ multiplex PCR; TCRdb has only the in-frame clones, and not every one. Of 150,000 or so clones listed, approximately 87% were seen once; the top ten hold approximately 10%. Sequenced: peripheral blood. The receptors stem from a woman in her 70s with COVID-19, enrolled during active disease.

The CDR3 loop reads CASQGRQGRYGYTF. The CDR3 DNA is TGTGCCAGCCAGGGACGACAGGGGCGGTATGGCTACACCTTC. The chain combines TRBV28 with TRBJ1-2, with TRBD1 matching over 8 bases. Germline values: CDR1 MDHEN, CDR2 SYDVKM. V lost 8 bases to trimming and J lost 5 bases; unmatched junction nucleotides: 10. The CDR3 length is 14 residues.

The CDR3 spells CASSPVGDEQYF. DNA for the CDR3: TGTGCCAGCTCACCAGTTGGAGACGAGCAGTACTTC. The chain links TRBV18 to TRBJ2-7; D is ambiguous. V dropped 2 bases and J dropped 5 bases, with 7 bases sitting between them. The CDR3 is made up of 12 amino acids. Germline CDR1 and CDR2: KGHSH and LQKENI. The whole variable domain, remainder taken from reference TRBV18 and TRBJ2-7, is NAGVMQNPRHLVRRRGQEARLRCSPMKGHSHVYWYRQLPEEGLKFMVYLQKENIIDESGMPKERFSAEFPKEGPSILRIQQVVRGDSAAYFCASSPVGDEQYFGPGTRLTVT.

V usage is TRBV30 and J usage is TRBJ1-1; 10 bases are shared with TRBD1. The CDR3 runs to 13 residues. In germline, CDR1 is GTSNPN, CDR2 SVGIG (reference sequence). V gave up 2 bases and J gave up 8 bases; unmatched junction bases: 5. The CDR3 sequence is CAWSPGTGVEAFF. The CDR3 DNA reads TGTGCCTGGAGTCCAGGGACAGGGGTCGAAGCTTTCTTT.

Only one count was recorded for this clone. This sequence joins TRBV28 and TRBJ1-1; D is ambiguous. The germline V and J ends were trimmed by 5 bases and 5 bases, with 18 bases remaining between them. Germline V gene data show CDR1 as MDHEN and CDR2 as SYDVKM. The length of the CDR3 is 15 residues. The DNA of the CDR3 is TGTGCCAGCAGTACTTTCCCCCTCCAGGAAACTGAAGCTTTCTTT. Protein sequence: CASSTFPLQETEAFF.

The chain carries TRBV5-1 and TRBJ1-4; 7 bases line up with TRBD1. The ends lost 4 bases at V and 10 bases at J; junction bases unmatched: 16. The CDR3 is made up of 16 amino acids. Germline loops: CDR1 SGHRS, CDR2 YFSETQ. The CDR3 DNA reads TGCGCCAGCAGCAACAGGGGATTCAGCCAGATGGGAAAACTGTTTTTT. This encodes CASSNRGFSQMGKLFF.

The chain combines TRBV2 with TRBJ2-2; 8 bases match TRBD1. The J segment lost 1 base and the V segment lost 8 bases, leaving 6 bases of the junction unmatched. This CDR3 is 15 amino acids long. Germline values: CDR1 SNHLY, CDR2 FYNNEI. The CDR3 nucleotides read TGTGCCAGCCTCCGGGACAGGTTGAACACCGGGGAGCTGTTTTTT. As protein: CASLRDRLNTGELFF.

This clone was detected only a few times. The chain couples TRBV11-2 to TRBJ1-2, with D perhaps matching TRBD1 (6 bases). The CDR3 runs to 15 residues. Trimming took 0 bases from V and 4 from J, leaving 12 bases between them. CDR1 is SGHAT, CDR2 FQNNGV, per germline. For the CDR3, the DNA is TGTGCCAGCAGCTTAGAGTCGGGGGGCGGCTATGGCTACACCTTC. Protein product: CASSLESGGGYGYTF.

The rearrangement uses TRBV19 and TRBJ1-1; D uncertain. The CDR3 has 16 residues. V was shortened by 2 bases and J by 1 base, with 14 bases between the two germline ends. Germline lookup yields CDR1 LNHDA and CDR2 SQIVND (reference sequence). CDR3 nucleotides: TGTGCCAGTAGTATATGGCCCGGGGATCCGAACACTGAAGCTTTCTTT. As protein: CASSIWPGDPNTEAFF.

The gene calls are TRBV5-6 and TRBJ1-3; D is undetermined. Germline assignment: CDR1 SGHDT and CDR2 YYEEEE. The CDR3 runs 14 residues. V was cut by 0 bases and J by 8 bases, with 12 bases left in between. The CDR3 nucleotides read TGTGCCAGCAGCTTGGGCGACCCACGGGACACCATATATTTT. Translating gives CASSLGDPRDTIYF.

J is TRBJ1-4 and V is TRBV23-1; D ambiguous. TRBV23-1 is recorded as an ORF, its role being uncertain. V was cut by 4 bases and J by 10 bases, with 4 bases left in between. The length of the CDR3 is 10 residues. The CDR3 reads CASSPGKLFF. The CDR3 DNA reads as TGCGCCAGCAGTCCAGGAAAACTGTTTTTT.

CDR3 residues: CASSARTGSMRGYTF. The CDR3, as DNA: TGTGCCAGCAGCGCCCGGACAGGAAGTATGAGGGGCTACACCTTC. V gene TRBV7-2 combines with J gene TRBJ1-2; 7 bases are a match to TRBD1. Germline CDR1 is SGHTA and CDR2 is FQGNSA. The CDR3 is made up of 15 amino acids. V dropped 5 bases and J dropped 8; count of bases not matched to a gene: 14.

The chain couples TRBV27 to TRBJ1-2, with 9 positions matching TRBD1. There are 15 residues in the CDR3. The V gene's germline CDR1 is MNHEY and CDR2 SMNVEV (reference sequence). V lost 5 bases, J lost 1 base, and 5 bases stayed unmatched. The CDR3 coding sequence is TGTGCCAGCAGTCTAGACAGGGGGTATAACTATGGCTACACCTTC. This gives the protein CASSLDRGYNYGYTF.

V gene TRBV27 combines with J gene TRBJ2-3; maybe TRBD2 (7 bases). CDR3 length: 13 amino acids. The germline V gene has CDR1 MNHEY and CDR2 SMNVEV (reference sequence). The V and J ends lost 10 bases and 2 bases respectively, with 13 bases between them. The CDR3 region has the DNA TGTGCCACCAGAGGGGGGGACACAGATACGCAGTATTTT. It encodes CATRGGDTDTQYF.

This clone was seen once. The CDR3 protein is CASSTDIGAGGNMEAFF. DNA for the CDR3: TGTGCCAGCAGCACTGATATCGGGGCAGGGGGGAACATGGAAGCTTTCTTT. The V gene is TRBV7-2, the J gene TRBJ1-1; 7 nucleotides match TRBD1. The CDR3 contains 17 residues. CDR1 is SGHTA, CDR2 FQGNSA, per germline. Germline trimming cut 5 bases from V and 8 bases from J; bases unmatched to any gene: 20. Looking up the rest from reference TRBV7-2 and TRBJ1-1 gives the full variable domain: GAGVSQSPSNKVTEKGKDVELRCDPISGHTALYWYRQSLGQGLEFLIYFQGNSAPDKSGLPSDRFSAERTGGSVSTLTIQRTQQEDSAVYLCASSTDIGAGGNMEAFFGQGTRLTVV.